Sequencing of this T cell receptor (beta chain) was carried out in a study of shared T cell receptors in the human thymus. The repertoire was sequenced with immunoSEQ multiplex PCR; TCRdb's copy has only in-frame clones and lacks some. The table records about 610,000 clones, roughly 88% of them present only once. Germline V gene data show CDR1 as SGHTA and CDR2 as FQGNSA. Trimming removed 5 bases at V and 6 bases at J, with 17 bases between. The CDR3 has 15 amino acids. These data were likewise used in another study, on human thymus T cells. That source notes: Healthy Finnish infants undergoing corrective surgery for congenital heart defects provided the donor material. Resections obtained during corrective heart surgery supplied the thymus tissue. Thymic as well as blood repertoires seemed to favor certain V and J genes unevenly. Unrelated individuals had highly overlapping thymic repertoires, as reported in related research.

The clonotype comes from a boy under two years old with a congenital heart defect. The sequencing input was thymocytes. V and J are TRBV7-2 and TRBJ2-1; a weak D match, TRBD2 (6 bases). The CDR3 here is CASSTAGTSGNEQFF. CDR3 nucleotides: TGTGCCAGCAGCACCGCAGGGACTTCCGGCAATGAGCAGTTCTTC.